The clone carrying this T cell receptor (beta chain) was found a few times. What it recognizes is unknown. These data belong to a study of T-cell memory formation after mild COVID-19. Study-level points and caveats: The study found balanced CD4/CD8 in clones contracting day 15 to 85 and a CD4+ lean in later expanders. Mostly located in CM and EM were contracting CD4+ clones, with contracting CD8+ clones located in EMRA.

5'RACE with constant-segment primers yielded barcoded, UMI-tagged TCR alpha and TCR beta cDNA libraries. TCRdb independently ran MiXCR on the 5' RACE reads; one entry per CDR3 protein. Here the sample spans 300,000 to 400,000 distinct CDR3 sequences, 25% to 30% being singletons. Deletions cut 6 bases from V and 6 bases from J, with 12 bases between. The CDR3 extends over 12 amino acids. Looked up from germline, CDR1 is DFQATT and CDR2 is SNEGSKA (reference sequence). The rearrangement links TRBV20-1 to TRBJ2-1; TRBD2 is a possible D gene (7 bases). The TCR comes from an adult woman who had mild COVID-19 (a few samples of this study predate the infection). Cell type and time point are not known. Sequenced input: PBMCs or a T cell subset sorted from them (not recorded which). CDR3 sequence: CSARRGANEQFF. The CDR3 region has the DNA TGCAGTGCGCGACGGGGGGCCAATGAGCAGTTCTTC.